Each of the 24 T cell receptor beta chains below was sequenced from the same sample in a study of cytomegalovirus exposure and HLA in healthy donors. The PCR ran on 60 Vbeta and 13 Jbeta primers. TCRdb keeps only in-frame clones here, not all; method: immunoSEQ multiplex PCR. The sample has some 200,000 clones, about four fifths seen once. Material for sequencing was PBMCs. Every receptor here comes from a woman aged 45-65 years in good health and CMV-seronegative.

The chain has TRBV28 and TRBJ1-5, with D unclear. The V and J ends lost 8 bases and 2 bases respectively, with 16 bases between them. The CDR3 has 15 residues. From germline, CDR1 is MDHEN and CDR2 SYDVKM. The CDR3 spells CASASPVSGNQPQHF. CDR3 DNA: TGTGCCAGCGCTTCACCCGTCAGCGGCAATCAGCCCCAGCATTTT.

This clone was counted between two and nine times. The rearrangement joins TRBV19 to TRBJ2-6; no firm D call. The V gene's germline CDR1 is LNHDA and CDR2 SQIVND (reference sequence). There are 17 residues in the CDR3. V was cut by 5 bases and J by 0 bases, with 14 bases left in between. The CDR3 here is CASSPGFLDSGANVLTF. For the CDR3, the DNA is TGTGCCAGTAGTCCGGGTTTTCTGGACTCTGGGGCCAACGTCCTGACTTTC.

CDR3 bases: TGTGCCACCAGCAGAGATAAGGGCGTAGCGGAGACCCAGTACTTC. Translation gives CATSRDKGVAETQYF. The chain uses TRBV15 and TRBJ2-5, with a weak D call TRBD2 (5 bases). In germline, CDR1 is LNHNV, CDR2 YYDKDF (reference sequence). V dropped 0 bases and J dropped 5 bases, with 13 bases sitting between them. This CDR3 is 15 amino acids long. The full variable domain, its missing parts supplied by reference TRBV15 and TRBJ2-5, is DAMVIQNPRYQVTQFGKPVTLSCSQTLNHNVMYWYQQKSSQAPKLLFHYYDKDFNNEADTPDNFQSRRPNTSFCFLDIRSPGLGDTAMYLCATSRDKGVAETQYFGPGTRLLVL.

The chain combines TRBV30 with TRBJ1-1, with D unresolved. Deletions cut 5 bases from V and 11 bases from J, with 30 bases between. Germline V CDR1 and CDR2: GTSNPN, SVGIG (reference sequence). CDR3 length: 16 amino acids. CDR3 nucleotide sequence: TGTGCCTGGGTCTCGGGGTCCAACATCTGGAGCCCTATCGCTTTCTTT. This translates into CAWVSGSNIWSPIAFF. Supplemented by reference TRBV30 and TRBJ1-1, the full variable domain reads SQTIHQWPATLVQPVGSPLSLECTVEGTSNPNLYWYRQAAGRGLQLLFYSVGIGQISSEVPQNLSASRPQDRQFILSSKKLLLSDSGFYLCAWVSGSNIWSPIAFFGQGTRLTVV.

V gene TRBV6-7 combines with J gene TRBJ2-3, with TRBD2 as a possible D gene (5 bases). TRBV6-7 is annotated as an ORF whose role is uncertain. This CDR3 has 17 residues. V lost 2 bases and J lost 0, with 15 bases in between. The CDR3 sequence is CASSYTGFCASTDTQYF. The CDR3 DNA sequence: TGTGCCAGCAGTTACACGGGATTTTGTGCTAGCACAGATACGCAGTATTTT.

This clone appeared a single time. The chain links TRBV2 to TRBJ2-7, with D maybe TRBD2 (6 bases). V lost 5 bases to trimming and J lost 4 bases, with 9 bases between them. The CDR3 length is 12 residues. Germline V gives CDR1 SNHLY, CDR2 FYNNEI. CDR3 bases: TGTGCCAGCAGTCCTAGCGTTTACGAGCAGTACTTC. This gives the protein CASSPSVYEQYF.

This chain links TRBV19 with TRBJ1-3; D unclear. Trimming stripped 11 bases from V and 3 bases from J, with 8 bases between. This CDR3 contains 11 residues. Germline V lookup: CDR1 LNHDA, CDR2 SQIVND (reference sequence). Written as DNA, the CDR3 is TGTGCCGGAGCGTTTGGAAACACCATATATTTT. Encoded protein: CAGAFGNTIYF.

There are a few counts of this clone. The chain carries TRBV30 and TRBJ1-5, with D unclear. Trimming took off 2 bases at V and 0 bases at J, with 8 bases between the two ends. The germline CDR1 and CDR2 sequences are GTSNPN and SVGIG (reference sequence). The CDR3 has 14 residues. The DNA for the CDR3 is TGTGCCTGGAGTCAGACAAATAGCAATCAGCCCCAGCATTTT. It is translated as CAWSQTNSNQPQHF.

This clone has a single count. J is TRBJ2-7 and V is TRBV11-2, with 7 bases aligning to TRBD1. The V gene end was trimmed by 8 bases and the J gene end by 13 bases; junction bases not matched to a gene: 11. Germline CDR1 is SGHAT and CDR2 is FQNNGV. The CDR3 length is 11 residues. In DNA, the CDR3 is TGTGCCAGCCGGCTCGGGGACAGCTTCTACTTC. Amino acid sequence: CASRLGDSFYF.

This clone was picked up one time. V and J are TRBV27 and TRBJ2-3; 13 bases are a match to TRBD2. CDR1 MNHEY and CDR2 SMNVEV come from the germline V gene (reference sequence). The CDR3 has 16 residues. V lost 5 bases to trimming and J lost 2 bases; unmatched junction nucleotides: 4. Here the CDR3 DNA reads TGTGCCAGCAGTGCCACTAGCGGGAGGGCCACAGATACGCAGTATTTT. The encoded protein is CASSATSGRATDTQYF.

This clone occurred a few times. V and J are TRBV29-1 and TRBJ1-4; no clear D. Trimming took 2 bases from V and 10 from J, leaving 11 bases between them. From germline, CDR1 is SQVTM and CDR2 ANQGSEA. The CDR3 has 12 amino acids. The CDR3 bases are TGCAGCGTTGAAAAGAGTGCTTCAAAACTGTTTTTT. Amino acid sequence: CSVEKSASKLFF. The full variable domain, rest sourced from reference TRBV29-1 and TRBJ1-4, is SAVISQKPSRDICQRGTSLTIQCQVDSQVTMMFWYRQQPGQSLTLIATANQGSEATYESGFVIDKFPISRPNLTFSTLTVSNMSPEDSSIYLCSVEKSASKLFFGSGTQLSVL.

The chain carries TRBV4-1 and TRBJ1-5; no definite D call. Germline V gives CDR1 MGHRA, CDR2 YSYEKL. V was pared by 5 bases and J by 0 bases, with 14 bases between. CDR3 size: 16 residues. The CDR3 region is CASSSGGGYSNQPQHF. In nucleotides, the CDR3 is TGCGCCAGCAGCTCCGGAGGCGGCTATAGCAATCAGCCCCAGCATTTT.

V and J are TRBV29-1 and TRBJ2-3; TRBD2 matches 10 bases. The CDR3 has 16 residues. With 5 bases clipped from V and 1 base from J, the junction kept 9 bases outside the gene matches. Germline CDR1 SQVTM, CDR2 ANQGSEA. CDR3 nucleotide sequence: TGCAGCGTTCGTTCTCGGACTAGCGGTCGCACAGATACGCAGTATTTT. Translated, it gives CSVRSRTSGRTDTQYF.

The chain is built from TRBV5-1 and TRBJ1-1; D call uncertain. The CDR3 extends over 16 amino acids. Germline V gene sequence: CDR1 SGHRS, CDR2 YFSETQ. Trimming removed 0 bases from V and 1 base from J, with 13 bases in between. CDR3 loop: CASSLVHTRWNTEAFF. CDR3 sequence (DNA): TGCGCCAGCAGCTTGGTTCACACACGCTGGAACACTGAAGCTTTCTTT. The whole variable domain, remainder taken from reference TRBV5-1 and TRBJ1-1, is KAGVTQTPRYLIKTRGQQVTLSCSPISGHRSVSWYQQTPGQGLQFLFEYFSETQRNKGNFPGRFSGRQFSNSRSEMNVSTLELGDSALYLCASSLVHTRWNTEAFFGQGTRLTVV.

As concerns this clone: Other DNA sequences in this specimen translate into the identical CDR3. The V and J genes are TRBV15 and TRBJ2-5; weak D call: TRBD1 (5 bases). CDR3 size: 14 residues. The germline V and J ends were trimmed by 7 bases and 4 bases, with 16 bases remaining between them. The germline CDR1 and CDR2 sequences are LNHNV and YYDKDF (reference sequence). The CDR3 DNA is TGTGCCACCACCCCTAGGGGCCCGGGAGAGACCCAGTACTTC. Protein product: CATTPRGPGETQYF.

CDR3: CASSLVGISYNEQFF. In DNA, the CDR3 is TGTGCCAGCAGCTTAGTTGGCATCTCCTACAATGAGCAGTTCTTC. The J gene is TRBJ2-1, the V gene TRBV11-2; D remains unclear. V was shortened by 1 base and J by 0 bases, with 7 bases between the two germline ends. Germline CDR1 SGHAT, CDR2 FQNNGV. This CDR3 comprises 15 residues.

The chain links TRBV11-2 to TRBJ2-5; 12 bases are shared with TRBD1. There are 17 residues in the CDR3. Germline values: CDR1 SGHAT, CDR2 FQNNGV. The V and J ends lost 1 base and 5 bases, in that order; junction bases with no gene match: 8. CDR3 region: CASSLATGTGGPETQYF. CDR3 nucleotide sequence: TGTGCCAGCAGCTTAGCCACCGGGACAGGGGGCCCCGAGACCCAGTACTTC.

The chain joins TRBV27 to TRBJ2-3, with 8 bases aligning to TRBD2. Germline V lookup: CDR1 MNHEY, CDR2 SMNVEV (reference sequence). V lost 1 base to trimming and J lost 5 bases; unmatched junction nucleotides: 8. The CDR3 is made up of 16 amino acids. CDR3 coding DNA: TGTGCCAGCAGTTTATTTGGCGGGGGGACCCAAGATACGCAGTATTTT. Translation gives CASSLFGGGTQDTQYF.

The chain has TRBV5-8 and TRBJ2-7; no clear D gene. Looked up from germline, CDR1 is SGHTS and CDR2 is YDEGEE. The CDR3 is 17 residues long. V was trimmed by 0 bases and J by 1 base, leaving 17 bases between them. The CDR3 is CASSLAVLAARSYEQYF. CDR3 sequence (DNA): TGTGCCAGCAGCTTGGCCGTACTGGCGGCAAGATCCTACGAGCAGTACTTC.

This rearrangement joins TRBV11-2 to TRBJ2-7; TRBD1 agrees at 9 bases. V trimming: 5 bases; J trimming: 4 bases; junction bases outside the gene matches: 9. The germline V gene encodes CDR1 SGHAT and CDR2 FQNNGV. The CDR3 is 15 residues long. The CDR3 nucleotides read TGTGCCAGCAGCAACCTCCGGGACAGGGCGTACGAGCAGTACTTC. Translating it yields CASSNLRDRAYEQYF.

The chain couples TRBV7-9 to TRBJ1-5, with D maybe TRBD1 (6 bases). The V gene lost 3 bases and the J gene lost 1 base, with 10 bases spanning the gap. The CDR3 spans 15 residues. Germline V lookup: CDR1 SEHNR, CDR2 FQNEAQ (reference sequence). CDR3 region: CASSLAQGSNQPQHF. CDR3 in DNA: TGTGCCAGCAGCTTGGCACAGGGCAGCAATCAGCCCCAGCATTTT.

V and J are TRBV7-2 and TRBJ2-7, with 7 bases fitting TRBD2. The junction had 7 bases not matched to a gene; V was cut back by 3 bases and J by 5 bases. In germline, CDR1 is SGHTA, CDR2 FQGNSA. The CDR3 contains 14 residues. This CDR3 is CASSFWGGSNEQYF. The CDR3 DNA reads TGTGCCAGCAGCTTTTGGGGCGGGAGTAACGAGCAGTACTTC.

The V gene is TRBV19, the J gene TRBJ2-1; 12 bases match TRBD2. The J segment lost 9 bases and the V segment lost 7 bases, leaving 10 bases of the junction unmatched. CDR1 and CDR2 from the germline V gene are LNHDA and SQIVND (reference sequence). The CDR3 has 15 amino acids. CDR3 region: CASNLKTSGRTEQFF. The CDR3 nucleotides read TGTGCCAGTAATCTAAAGACTAGCGGGAGAACTGAGCAGTTCTTC. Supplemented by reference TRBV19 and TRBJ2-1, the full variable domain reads DGGITQSPKYLFRKEGQNVTLSCEQNLNHDAMYWYRQDPGQGLRLIYYSQIVNDFQKGDIAEGYSVSREKKESFPLTVTSAQKNPTAFYLCASNLKTSGRTEQFFGPGTRLTVL.

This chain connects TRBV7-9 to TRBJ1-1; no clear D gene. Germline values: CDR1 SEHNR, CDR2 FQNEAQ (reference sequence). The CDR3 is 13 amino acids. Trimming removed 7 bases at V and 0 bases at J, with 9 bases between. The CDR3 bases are TGTGCCAGCAAGCAGGCCTTGAACACTGAAGCTTTCTTT. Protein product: CASKQALNTEAFF.